Presented here are 21 T cell receptor beta chains from one specimen sequenced in a study of tumor-infiltrating lymphocytes in primary liver carcinoma. Unsorted bulk tissue (roughly 19-31 mg) underwent RNA and DNA co-extraction. The input was approximately 500 ng total RNA; TCR beta cDNA was made from it with a constant-region primer. Three nested multiplex PCR rounds, a slightly modified ARM-PCR, produced the libraries for TCR beta. Researchers ran the first two PCR rounds for approximately 10 cycles each with TRBV1-TRBV30 forward primers and a C-beta reverse primer. A single record per CDR3 protein comes from TCRdb applying MiXCR to the multiplex PCR reads. This sample has tens of thousands of distinct CDR3 sequences; roughly 72% occur once, and the top ten carry less than 30%. Material: tumor-adjacent normal liver tissue. The receptors originated from a man aged 35 to 55 with primary liver carcinoma and hepatitis B virus infection.

As concerns this clonotype: Since no conserved phenylalanine or tryptophan closes the CDR3, a read error is the likely cause. The chain joins TRBV6-5 to TRBJ2-7; D is perhaps TRBD2 (5 bases). Deletions cut 6 bases from V and 5 bases from J, with 23 bases between. CDR1 MNHEY and CDR2 SVGAGI come from the germline V gene. The CDR3 spans 16 residues. CDR3 in amino acids: CASSSARQRAADEQYL. The CDR3 bases are TGTGCCAGCAGCTCGGCGAGGCAGAGGGCTGCGGACGAGCAGTACCTC.

The chain is built from TRBV5-5 and TRBJ2-2, with TRBD2 matching over 10 bases. CDR3 length: 15 amino acids. V lost 5 bases and J lost 3; bases outside the gene matches: 4. The germline V gene has CDR1 SGHKS and CDR2 YYEKEE (reference sequence). The CDR3 reads CASSGTSVYTGELFF. DNA of the CDR3: TGTGCCAGCAGTGGGACTAGCGTCTACACCGGGGAGCTGTTTTTT.

At least ten counts were recorded for this clonotype. The chain employs TRBV5-1 and TRBJ2-2, with D perhaps matching TRBD1 (5 bases). V was clipped by 4 bases and J by 13 bases, with 17 bases between them. This CDR3 is 13 amino acids long. Germline V gene data show CDR1 as SGHRS and CDR2 as YFSETQ. In nucleotides, the CDR3 is TGCGCCAGCAGCCCCGCGACAGAACCTATGCTGTTTTTT. As protein: CASSPATEPMLFF.

As to this clonotype: An end of the junction differs from the germline gene, which may be a read error. The chain joins TRBV11-2 to TRBJ2-7; unclear D gene. CDR1 and CDR2 from the germline V gene are SGHAT and FQNNGV. The CDR3 totals 15 residues. The CDR3 region has the DNA TGTGCCAGCAGCTGGGCTAACGCACAATCCTACGAGCAGCACTTC. Protein: CASSWANAQSYEQHF. Based on the CDR3 plus reference TRBV11-2 and TRBJ2-7, the full variable domain is EAGVAQSPRYKIIEKRQSVAFWCNPISGHATLYWYQQILGQGPKLLIQFQNNGVVDDSQLPKDRFSAERLKGVDSTLKIQPAKLEDSAVYLCASSWANAQSYEQHFGPGTRLTVT.

Regarding this clonotype: Compared with germline, one end of the junction differs, possibly owing to a read error. The chain joins TRBV12-5 to TRBJ2-1; D perhaps matches TRBD2 (6 bases). Germline values: CDR1 LGHNT, CDR2 FRNRAP. This CDR3 comprises 15 residues. This CDR3 reads CASGLVPGLYNEQSF. The CDR3 coding sequence is TGTGCTAGTGGTTTGGTACCGGGACTCTACAATGAACAGTCCTTC. The full variable domain, with the rest looked up from reference TRBV12-5 and TRBJ2-1, is DARVTQTPRHKVTEMGQEVTMRCQPILGHNTVFWYRQTMMQGLELLAYFRNRAPLDDSGMPKDRFSAEMPDATLATLKIQPSEPRDSAVYFCASGLVPGLYNEQSFGPGTRLTVL.

This rearrangement joins TRBV7-9 to TRBJ1-1; D call uncertain. CDR1 is SEHNR and CDR2 is FQNEAQ in the germline V gene (reference sequence). The CDR3 covers 11 residues. Trimming shortened V by 5 bases and J by 7 bases, and 8 bases separated the two germline ends. For the CDR3, the DNA is TGTGCCAGCAGCCACAATCGTGAAGCTTTCTTT. Translating gives CASSHNREAFF.

This rearrangement joins TRBV11-2 to TRBJ1-2; TRBD1 is a possible D gene (6 bases). Between the trimmed V and J ends, which lost 8 bases and 2 bases, there was a span of 18 bases. The CDR3 spans 15 residues. The germline V gene has CDR1 SGHAT and CDR2 FQNNGV. The CDR3 reads CASDLLGQLNYGYTF. DNA of the CDR3: TGTGCCAGCGACCTACTAGGACAGCTAAACTATGGCTACACCTTC.

To note about this clonotype: Given the absence of the conserved phenylalanine or tryptophan at the CDR3 end, a read error is likely. This chain links TRBV4-3 with TRBJ2-7; the D gene is possibly TRBD2 (6 bases). The CDR3 consists of 15 residues. Per germline, CDR1 LGHNA and CDR2 YSLEER. DNA for the CDR3: TGCGCCAGCGGCCAAGATCGGGAGACACCCTACGGGCAGTACTAC. It is translated as CASGQDRETPYGQYY.

Of note for this clonotype: The junction does not match germline at one end; this may be a read error. The chain combines TRBV10-1 with TRBJ2-3; no reliable D call. The CDR3 is made up of 13 amino acids. The germline V gene has CDR1 WNHNN and CDR2 SYGVQD (reference sequence). The chain's CDR3 is CTSSENSTDTQYF. CDR3 DNA sequence: TGCACCAGCAGTGAGAATAGCACAGATACGCAGTATTTT.

Comments on this clonotype: One end of the junction fails to match germline, which may point to a read error. This chain uses TRBV24-1 with TRBJ2-1; possible D gene TRBD2, 6 bases. Germline loops: CDR1 KGHDR, CDR2 SFDVKD. The CDR3 length is 16 residues. The CDR3 here is CATSVKLARSYNEHSF. The CDR3 DNA follows: TGTGCCACCAGTGTAAAGCTAGCGCGTTCTTACAATGAGCATTCCTTC.

As to this clonotype: One junction end does not reproduce the germline sequence, and a read error may be involved. The CDR3 protein is CASSTGTSGKVFGRELFF. CDR3 nucleotides: TGTGCTAGCAGTACCGGGACTAGCGGGAAAGTTTTCGGCAGGGAGCTGTTTTTT. The chain has TRBV28 and TRBJ2-2, with 13 bases lining up with TRBD2. Germline lookup yields CDR1 MDHEN and CDR2 SYDVKM. This CDR3 has 18 amino acids. Based on the CDR3 plus reference TRBV28 and TRBJ2-2, the full variable domain is DVKVTQSSRYLVKRTGEKVFLECVQDMDHENMFWYRQDPGLGLRLIYFSYDVKMKEKGDIPEGYSVSREKKERFSLILESASTNQTSMYLCASSTGTSGKVFGRELFFGEGSRLTVL.

Comment on this clonotype: The conserved phenylalanine or tryptophan is not found at the CDR3 terminus, so this likely reflects a read error. V gene TRBV9 combines with J gene TRBJ2-3, with 7 bases aligning to TRBD2. Germline CDR1 and CDR2: SGDLS and YYNGEE. Unmatched junction bases numbered 6, after V lost 2 bases and J lost 0 bases. The CDR3 has 16 residues. The CDR3 DNA follows: TGTGCCAGCAGCGTCCTATCGGGAGGAAGCACAGATACGCAGTATTAT. Translating gives CASSVLSGGSTDTQYY.

This clonotype was detected many times. The chain recombines TRBV7-8 with TRBJ2-3, with a weak D call TRBD2 (6 bases). V lost 5 bases, J lost 0 bases, and 15 bases lay in between. The CDR3 contains 16 residues. In germline, CDR1 is SGHVS, CDR2 FQNEAQ. The CDR3 reads CASSAGSGFSTDTQYF. CDR3 sequence (DNA): TGTGCCAGCAGCGCGGGAAGCGGTTTTAGCACAGATACGCAGTATTTT.

V gene TRBV6-5 combines with J gene TRBJ2-1, with D possibly matching TRBD1 (6 bases). The CDR3 totals 14 residues. The V and J ends lost 6 bases and 10 bases respectively, with 19 bases between them. Germline V CDR1 and CDR2: MNHEY, SVGAGI. Here the CDR3 DNA reads TGTGCCAGCAGACTCGGGTTGGGGGCCTACGAGCAGTTCTTC. Amino acid sequence: CASRLGLGAYEQFF.

Comments on this clonotype: At one boundary the junction diverges from the germline segment, which might be a read error. This chain uses TRBV11-2 with TRBJ2-1; the D is unclear. The germline gives CDR1 SGHAT, CDR2 FQNNGV. This CDR3 is 16 amino acids long. DNA of the CDR3: TGTGCCAGCAGCGTGCGTGTGGTGGGATACTACATTGAGCAGTTCTTC. Protein sequence: CASSVRVVGYYIEQFF.

On this clonotype itself: One end of the junction varies from germline; a read error may be responsible. This chain joins TRBV29-1 and TRBJ1-1; 9 nucleotides line up with TRBD1. Germline V CDR1 and CDR2: SQVTM, ANQGSEA. The CDR3 runs to 15 residues. CDR3 DNA sequence: TGCAGTGGTACAGGGGGCTGGGGGATGAACACTGAAGCTCTCTTT. It codes for CSGTGGWGMNTEALF.

Note on this clonotype: A junction end diverges from the germline sequence, so it may reflect a read error. V gene TRBV11-3 combines with J gene TRBJ2-1, with D uncertain. The CDR3 has 14 residues. Germline V gives CDR1 SGHNT, CDR2 YENEEA. As DNA, the CDR3 is TGTGCCAGCAGTTTAGGCGTCTCGAACGATGAGCAGTTCTTC. It codes for CASSLGVSNDEQFF.

Note on this clonotype: Because the CDR3 is missing its conserved closing phenylalanine or tryptophan, this is likely a read error. This chain uses TRBV11-1 with TRBJ2-1, with D possibly matching TRBD2 (7 bases). Germline V gene lookup returns CDR1 SGHAT and CDR2 FQDESV (reference sequence). The CDR3 consists of 15 residues. CDR3 sequence reads: CACREGTILSNEQFP. CDR3 bases: TGTGCCTGCAGGGAGGGGACAATCCTCTCCAATGAGCAGTTCCCC.

Concerning this clonotype: The junction differs from germline at one of its ends, possibly a read error. CDR3 sequence (DNA): TGTGTCAGCAGTGGAATCTCCTATAGCAATCAGCCCCAGTATTTT. This codes for CVSSGISYSNQPQYF. The rearrangement uses TRBV6-1 and TRBJ1-5, with D unresolved. The DNA end lines up better with TRBJ2-3; the J call may be wrong. Germline-derived CDR1 and CDR2 are MNHNS and SASEGT. The CDR3 consists of 15 residues.

V is TRBV11-2 and J is TRBJ2-3; TRBD2 matches 7 bases. The CDR3 has 16 amino acids. J was trimmed by 4 bases and V by 2 bases; bases with no gene match: 9. CDR1 and CDR2 (germline): SGHAT, FQNNGV. In DNA, the CDR3 is TGTGCCAGCAGCTTAAGTAGGACTAGTAGCGCAGATACGCAGTATTTT. Amino acids: CASSLSRTSSADTQYF.

The J gene is TRBJ2-1, the V gene TRBV6-1; TRBD1 agrees at 10 bases. J lost 7 bases, V lost 10 bases, and 13 bases had no gene match. CDR1 is MNHNS, CDR2 SASEGT, per germline. This CDR3 has 15 residues. CDR3 sequence (DNA): TGTGCCAACAGCAATCCGGGACAGGGGTATAATGAGCAGTTCTTC. This translates into CANSNPGQGYNEQFF.